Listed below are T cell receptor beta chains from one sample, sequenced in a study of early T cells in non-severe SARS-CoV-2 infection. TCRdb re-called the 5' RACE reads through MiXCR, storing one row per CDR3 protein. The table lists nearly 60,000 distinct CDR3 sequences, roughly an eighth of them singletons, with more than 8.5% in the top ten. Sequenced sample: whole blood. These receptors all stem from an adult who was a healthcare worker with PCR-confirmed SARS-CoV-2 infection or an uninfected control (not recorded which). CDR3s include the opening cysteine and the closing phenylalanine or tryptophan. A D gene is named only where the DNA matches it firmly. Some rows mark clone size as missing; the rest say once, few, many or name a class of expanded clone.

TGTGCCAGCAGTAGTGGGACAGTCGACACTGAAGCTTTCTTT CASSSGTVDTEAFF TRBV6-1 TRBD1 NA TRBJ1-1
TGCGCCAGCAGCCCGAGTTATAGCAATCAGCCCCAGCATTTT CASSPSYSNQPQHF TRBV4-1 NA many TRBJ1-5
TGTGCCAGCAGCTTAGTGGGACAGGGGAATCAGCCCCAGCATTTT CASSLVGQGNQPQHF TRBV7-9 TRBD1 many TRBJ1-5
TGCAGCGTTGATGAGTTTGGGACAGGGAAAACTGAAGCTTTCTTT CSVDEFGTGKTEAFF TRBV29-1 TRBD1 many TRBJ1-1
TGCAGTGCCCAACGGACGGCGAACACTGAAGCTTTCTTT CSAQRTANTEAFF TRBV20-1 NA NA TRBJ1-1
TGTGCCAGCAGTATAATACCAGGGGTTTCCGGGGAGCTGTTTTTT CASSIIPGVSGELFF TRBV27 NA NA TRBJ2-2
TGTGCCAGCAGCTTGGTTGACAGTTACACTGAAGCTTTCTTT CASSLVDSYTEAFF TRBV5-6 NA many TRBJ1-1
TGCAGCGTGCGGGGGACAGGGCCAAATCAGCCCCAGCATTTT CSVRGTGPNQPQHF TRBV29-1 TRBD1 NA TRBJ1-5
TGTGCCAGCAGCTTAGTACTAGCGGGAGGGCCTAACTACGAGCAGTACTTC CASSLVLAGGPNYEQYF TRBV11-3 TRBD2 few TRBJ2-7
TGCGCCAGCAGCCAACTATTGGGGGTTGACTCCTACAAGCAGTACTTC CASSQLLGVDSYKQYF TRBV4-1 NA NA TRBJ2-7
TGTGCCAGCAGCTTAGGGGCGGGGCTGGCCCAGCATTTT CASSLGAGLAQHF TRBV7-9 NA many TRBJ1-5
TGTGCCAGCAGAGTCCCGGGACTAGCGACCAATGGTTATGAGCAGTTCTTC CASRVPGLATNGYEQFF TRBV12-3/TRBV12-4 TRBD2 many TRBJ2-1
TGTGCCAGCAGCTTTGGGTTTCTCTACACCTTC CASSFGFLYTF TRBV5-6 NA NA TRBJ1-2
TGCGCCAGCAGCTTGGAGTGGGGCCTATACACAGATACGCAGTATTTT CASSLEWGLYTDTQYF TRBV5-1 NA many TRBJ2-3